The T cell receptor (beta chain) under discussion was sequenced for a study of PD-L1 blockade in urothelial cancer. The CDR3 is made up of 15 amino acids. Germline-derived CDR1 and CDR2 are MGHDK and SYGVNS. The J segment lost 7 bases and the V segment lost 8 bases, leaving 11 bases of the junction unmatched. Time point here: peripheral blood 6 weeks after treatment start. Measured with immunoSEQ multiplex PCR; TCRdb has only the in-frame clones, and not every one. The table shows nearly 50,000 clones, with roughly 80% occurring only once. Sample: PBMCs, taken around atezolizumab (anti-PD-L1) treatment. This chain joins TRBV25-1 and TRBJ2-2; TRBD2 aligns across 9 bases. The source of this sequence is a man in his 70s with urothelial cancer. The chain's CDR3 is CASSRAGGYIGELFF. CDR3 DNA: TGTGCCAGCTCTCGGGCGGGAGGGTATATCGGGGAGCTGTTTTTT.